The rows below give T cell receptor beta chains drawn from one sample of a study of control samples from healthy donors and cancer patients. Measured with immunoSEQ multiplex PCR; TCRdb has only the in-frame clones, and not every one. The sample includes 70,000 or so clones, more than 80% of them seen just once. The material sequenced was PBMCs. These receptors were collected from a woman between 50 and 59 years old with lung cancer. Each CDR3 is given with its conserved first and last residue. The D gene is left open where the match is weak. Some rows have no size entry. The others give once, few or many, or a class for an expanded clone.

size,V,D,J,CDR3,DNA
-,TRBV18,-,TRBJ2-3,CASSSGRDTQYF,TGTGCCAGCTCGTCAGGGCGAGATACGCAGTATTTT
-,TRBV7-8,-,TRBJ2-4,CASSLVAKNIQYF,TGTGCCAGCAGCTTAGTAGCCAAAAACATTCAGTACTTC
-,TRBV7-9,-,TRBJ1-2,CASSPETGTLMYGYTF,TGTGCCAGCAGCCCGGAAACAGGGACTTTAATGTATGGCTACACCTTC
-,TRBV9,-,TRBJ2-2,CASKRGTANTGELFF,TGTGCCAGCAAGAGGGGGACGGCGAACACCGGGGAGCTGTTTTTT
-,TRBV7-6,TRBD1,TRBJ1-6,CASSSRQGNNSPLHF,TGTGCCAGCAGTTCTAGACAGGGCAATAATTCACCCCTCCACTTT
-,TRBV18,-,TRBJ2-1,CASSPQGSSYNEQFF,TGTGCCAGCTCACCACAGGGGTCCTCCTACAATGAGCAGTTCTTC
-,TRBV5-4,TRBD1,TRBJ1-1,CASSAQGLDTEAFF,TGTGCCAGCAGCGCACAGGGGCTCGACACTGAAGCTTTCTTT
-,TRBV2,-,TRBJ2-2,CASSIEGGRPGELFF,TGTGCCAGCAGTATTGAAGGGGGTCGGCCCGGGGAGCTGTTTTTT
-,TRBV20-1,-,TRBJ1-1,CSAPGRLWAFF,TGCAGTGCTCCGGGCCGTCTTTGGGCTTTCTTT
once,TRBV19,-,TRBJ1-2,CASRAGSNYGYTF,TGTGCCAGTAGAGCAGGATCTAACTATGGCTACACCTTC
-,TRBV29-1,-,TRBJ2-7,CSVEGIFYEQYF,TGCAGCGTTGAAGGGATCTTCTACGAGCAGTACTTC
-,TRBV6-6,-,TRBJ1-1,CAGQNSFSANTEAFF,TGTGCCGGACAGAACTCCTTTTCCGCGAACACTGAAGCTTTCTTT
once,TRBV30,-,TRBJ2-1,CAWSGLDEQFF,TGTGCCTGGTCAGGGCTGGATGAGCAGTTCTTC
-,TRBV7-9,TRBD2,TRBJ2-1,CASSPGLAGGNEQFF,TGTGCCAGCAGCCCAGGACTAGCGGGGGGGAATGAGCAGTTCTTC
-,TRBV4-1,TRBD2,TRBJ2-1,CASSPLGTSGYNEQFF,TGCGCCAGCAGCCCCCTCGGGACTAGCGGCTACAATGAGCAGTTCTTC
-,TRBV19,-,TRBJ1-5,CATLKDGFSNQPQHF,TGTGCCACTTTAAAAGACGGATTTAGCAATCAGCCCCAGCATTTT
-,TRBV7-2,-,TRBJ2-1,CASSSNWGYNEQFF,TGTGCCAGCAGCTCGAATTGGGGATACAATGAGCAGTTCTTC
-,TRBV29-1,-,TRBJ1-2,CSVRIGYGYTF,TGCAGCGTACGTATAGGGTATGGCTACACCTTC
once,TRBV12-3/TRBV12-4,TRBD1,TRBJ1-1,CASSFLRGRTDF,TGTGCCAGCAGTTTTCTCAGGGGGCGAACCGACTTT
large,TRBV2,-,TRBJ1-2,CASSEAGASYGYTF,TGTGCCAGCAGTGAAGCGGGGGCTAGTTATGGCTACACCTTC
-,TRBV4-1,-,TRBJ2-7,CASSLSGRPYEQYF,TGCGCCAGCAGCCTTTCCGGACGGCCCTACGAGCAGTACTTC
-,TRBV7-2,-,TRBJ1-2,CASSLVGWGSKNYGYTF,TGTGCCAGCAGCTTAGTAGGTTGGGGCAGCAAGAACTATGGCTACACCTTC